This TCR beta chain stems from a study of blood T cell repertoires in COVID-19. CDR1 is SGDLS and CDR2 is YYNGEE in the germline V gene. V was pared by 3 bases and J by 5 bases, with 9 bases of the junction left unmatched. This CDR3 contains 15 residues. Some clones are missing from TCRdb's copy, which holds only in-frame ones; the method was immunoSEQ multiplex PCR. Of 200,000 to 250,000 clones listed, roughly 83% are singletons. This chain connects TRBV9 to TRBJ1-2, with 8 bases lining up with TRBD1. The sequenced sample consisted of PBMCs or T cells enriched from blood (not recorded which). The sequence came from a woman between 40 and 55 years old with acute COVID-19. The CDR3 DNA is TGTGCCAGCAGCGCGCGAACAGGGGGAGGATATGGCTACACCTTC. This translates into CASSARTGGGYGYTF.